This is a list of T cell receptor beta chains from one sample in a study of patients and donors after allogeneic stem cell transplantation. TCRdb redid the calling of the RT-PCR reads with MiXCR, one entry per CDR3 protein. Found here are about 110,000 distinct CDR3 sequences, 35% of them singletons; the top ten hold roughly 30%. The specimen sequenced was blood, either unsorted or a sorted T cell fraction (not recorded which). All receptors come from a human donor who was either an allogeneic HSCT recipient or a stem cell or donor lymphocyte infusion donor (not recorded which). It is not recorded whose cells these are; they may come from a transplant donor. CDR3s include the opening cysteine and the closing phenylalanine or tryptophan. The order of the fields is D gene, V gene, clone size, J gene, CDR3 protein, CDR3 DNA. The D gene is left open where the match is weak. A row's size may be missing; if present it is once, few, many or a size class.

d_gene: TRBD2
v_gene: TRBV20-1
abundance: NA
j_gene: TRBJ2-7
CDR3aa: CSALRRLAPYEQYF
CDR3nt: TGCAGTGCCTTACGGCGACTAGCGCCCTACGAGCAGTACTTC

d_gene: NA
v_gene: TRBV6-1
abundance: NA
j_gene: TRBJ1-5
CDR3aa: CASSGEGNQPQHF
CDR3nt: TGTGCCAGCAGTGGGGAGGGCAATCAGCCCCAGCATTTT

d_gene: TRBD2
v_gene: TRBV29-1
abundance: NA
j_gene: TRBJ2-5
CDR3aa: CSVFGRAEETQYF
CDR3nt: TGCAGCGTTTTCGGGAGGGCCGAAGAGACCCAGTACTTC

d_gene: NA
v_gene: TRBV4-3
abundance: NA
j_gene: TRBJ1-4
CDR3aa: CASSQERAGLTNEKLFF
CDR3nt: TGCGCCAGCAGCCAAGAGAGGGCAGGACTAACTAATGAAAAACTGTTTTTT

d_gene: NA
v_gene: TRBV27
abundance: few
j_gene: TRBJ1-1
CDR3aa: CASRVGFGTEAFF
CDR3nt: TGTGCCAGCAGGGTAGGCTTTGGAACTGAAGCTTTCTTT

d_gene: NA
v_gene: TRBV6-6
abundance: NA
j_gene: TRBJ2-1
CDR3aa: CASSYSGTLTGREQFF
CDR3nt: TGTGCCAGCAGTTACTCGGGAACACTGACGGGGCGTGAGCAGTTCTTC

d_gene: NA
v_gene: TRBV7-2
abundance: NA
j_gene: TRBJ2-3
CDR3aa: CASTASDTQYF
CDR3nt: TGTGCCAGCACCGCCTCAGATACGCAGTATTTT

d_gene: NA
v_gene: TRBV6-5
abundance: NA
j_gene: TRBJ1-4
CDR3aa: CASSVQRKNEKLFF
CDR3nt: TGTGCCAGCAGTGTTCAAAGAAAAAATGAAAAACTGTTTTTT

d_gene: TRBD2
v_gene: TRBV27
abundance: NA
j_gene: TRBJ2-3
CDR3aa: CASPSGIGTDTQYF
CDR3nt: TGTGCCAGCCCTAGCGGGATTGGCACAGATACGCAGTATTTT

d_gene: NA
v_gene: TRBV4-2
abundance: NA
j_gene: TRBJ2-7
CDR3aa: CASSQNRDSIYEQYF
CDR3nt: TGTGCCAGCAGCCAAAACAGGGATTCGATCTACGAGCAGTACTTC

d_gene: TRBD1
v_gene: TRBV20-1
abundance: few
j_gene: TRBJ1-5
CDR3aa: CSALGQGQPQHF
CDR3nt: TGCAGTGCTCTCGGACAGGGACAGCCCCAGCATTTT

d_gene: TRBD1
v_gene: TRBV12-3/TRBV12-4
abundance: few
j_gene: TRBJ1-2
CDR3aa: CASSLPGQGYGYTF
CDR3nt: TGTGCCAGCAGCCTCCCGGGACAGGGTTATGGCTACACCTTC

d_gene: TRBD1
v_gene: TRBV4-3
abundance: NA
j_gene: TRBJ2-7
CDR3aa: CASSHGTGVSYEQYF
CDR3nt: TGCGCCAGCAGCCACGGGACAGGGGTTTCCTACGAGCAGTACTTC

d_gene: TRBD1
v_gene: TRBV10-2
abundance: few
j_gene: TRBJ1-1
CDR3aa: CASREGQHNTEAFF
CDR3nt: TGCGCCAGCCGTGAGGGACAGCATAACACTGAAGCTTTCTTT

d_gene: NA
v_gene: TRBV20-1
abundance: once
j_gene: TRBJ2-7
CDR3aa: CSARDLLDLEQYF
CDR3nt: TGCAGTGCTAGAGATTTGCTAGACCTCGAGCAGTACTTC

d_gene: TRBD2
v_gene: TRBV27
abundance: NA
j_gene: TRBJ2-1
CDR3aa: CASSRGRGGYNEQFF
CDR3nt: TGTGCCAGCTCTCGGGGACGGGGAGGGTACAATGAGCAGTTCTTC

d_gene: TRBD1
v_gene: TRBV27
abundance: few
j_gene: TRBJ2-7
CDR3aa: CASSLGQGTYEQYF
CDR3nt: TGTGCCAGCAGTCTGGGACAGGGTACTTACGAGCAGTACTTC

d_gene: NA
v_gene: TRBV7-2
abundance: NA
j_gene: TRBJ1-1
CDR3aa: CASSLSQGKTEAFF
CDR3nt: TGTGCCAGCAGCTTATCCCAGGGTAAAACTGAAGCTTTCTTT